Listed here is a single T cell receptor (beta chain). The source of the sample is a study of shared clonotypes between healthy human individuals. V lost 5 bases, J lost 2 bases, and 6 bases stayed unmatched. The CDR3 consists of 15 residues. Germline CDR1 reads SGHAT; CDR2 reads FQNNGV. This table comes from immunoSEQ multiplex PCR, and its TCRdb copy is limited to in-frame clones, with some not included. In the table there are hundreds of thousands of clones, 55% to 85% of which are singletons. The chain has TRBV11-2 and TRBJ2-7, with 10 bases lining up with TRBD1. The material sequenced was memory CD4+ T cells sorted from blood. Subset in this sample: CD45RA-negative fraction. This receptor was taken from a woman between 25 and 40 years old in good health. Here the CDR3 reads CASSPGQGGAYEQYF. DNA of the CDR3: TGTGCCAGCAGCCCCGGACAGGGGGGGGCCTACGAGCAGTACTTC.